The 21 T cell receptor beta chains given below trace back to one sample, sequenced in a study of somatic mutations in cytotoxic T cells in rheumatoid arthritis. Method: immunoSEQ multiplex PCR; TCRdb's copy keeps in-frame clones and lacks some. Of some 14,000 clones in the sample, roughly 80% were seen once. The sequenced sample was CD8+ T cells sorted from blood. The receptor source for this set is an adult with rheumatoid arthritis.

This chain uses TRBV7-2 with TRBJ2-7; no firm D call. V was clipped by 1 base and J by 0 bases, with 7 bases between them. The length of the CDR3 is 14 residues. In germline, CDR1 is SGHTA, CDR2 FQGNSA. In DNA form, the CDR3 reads TGTGCCAGCAGCTTAGGTGCTAACTCCTACGAGCAGTACTTC. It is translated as CASSLGANSYEQYF.

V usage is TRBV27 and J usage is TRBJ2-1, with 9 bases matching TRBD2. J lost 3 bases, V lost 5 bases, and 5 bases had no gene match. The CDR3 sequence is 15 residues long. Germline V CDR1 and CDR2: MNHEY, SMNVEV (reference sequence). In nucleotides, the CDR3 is TGTGCCAGCAGTACCCGACTAGCGGTCTACAATGAGCAGTTCTTC. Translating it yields CASSTRLAVYNEQFF.

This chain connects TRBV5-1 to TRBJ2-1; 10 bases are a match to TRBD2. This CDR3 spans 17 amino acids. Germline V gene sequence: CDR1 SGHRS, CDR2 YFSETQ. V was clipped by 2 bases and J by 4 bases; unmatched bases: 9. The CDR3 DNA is TGCGCCAGCAGCTTCCCTTCACTAGCGGGGTCTTACAATGAGCAGTTCTTC. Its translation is CASSFPSLAGSYNEQFF.

The CDR3 nucleotides read TGCAGCGTCCGAGGTGGGAAGGGGGTGCCTAACTATGGCTACACCTTC. This translates into CSVRGGKGVPNYGYTF. The chain employs TRBV29-1 and TRBJ1-2, with D perhaps TRBD1 (6 bases). This CDR3 is 16 amino acids long. Trimming cost V 6 bases and J 0 bases, with 20 bases left between them. In germline, CDR1 is SQVTM, CDR2 ANQGSEA.

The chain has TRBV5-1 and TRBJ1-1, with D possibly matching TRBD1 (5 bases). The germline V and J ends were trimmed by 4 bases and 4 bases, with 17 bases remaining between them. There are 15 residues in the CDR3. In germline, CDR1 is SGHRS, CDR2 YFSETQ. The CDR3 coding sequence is TGCGCCAGCAGCCCCCCCCAGGGTAGTAGCACTGAAGCTTTCTTT. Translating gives CASSPPQGSSTEAFF.

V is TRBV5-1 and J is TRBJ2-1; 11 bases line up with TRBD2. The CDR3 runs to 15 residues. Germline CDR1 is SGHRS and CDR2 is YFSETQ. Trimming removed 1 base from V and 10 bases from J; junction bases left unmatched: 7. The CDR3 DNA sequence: TGCGCCAGCAGCTTGACTAGCGGGAGTTCAAGGGAGCAGTTCTTC. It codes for CASSLTSGSSREQFF.

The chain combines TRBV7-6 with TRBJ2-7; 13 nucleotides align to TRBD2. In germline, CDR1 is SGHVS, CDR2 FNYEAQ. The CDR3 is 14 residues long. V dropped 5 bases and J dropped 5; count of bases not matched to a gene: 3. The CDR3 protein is CASSRGLAGDEQYF. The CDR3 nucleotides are TGTGCCAGCAGCCGAGGACTAGCGGGAGACGAGCAGTACTTC.

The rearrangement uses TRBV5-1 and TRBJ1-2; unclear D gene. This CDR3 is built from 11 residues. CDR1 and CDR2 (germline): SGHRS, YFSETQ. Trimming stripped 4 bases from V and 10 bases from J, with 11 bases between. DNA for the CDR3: TGCGCCAGCAGCAGTACTCGCAACTACACCTTC. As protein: CASSSTRNYTF.

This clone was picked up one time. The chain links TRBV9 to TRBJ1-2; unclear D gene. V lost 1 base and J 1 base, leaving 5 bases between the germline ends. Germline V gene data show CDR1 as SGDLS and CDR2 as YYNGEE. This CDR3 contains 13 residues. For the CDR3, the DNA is TGTGCCAGCAGCGTAAACAGTAACTATGGCTACACCTTC. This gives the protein CASSVNSNYGYTF.

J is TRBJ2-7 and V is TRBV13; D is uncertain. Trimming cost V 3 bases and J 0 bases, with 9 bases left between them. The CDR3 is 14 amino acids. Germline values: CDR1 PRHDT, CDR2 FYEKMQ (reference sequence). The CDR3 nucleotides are TGTGCCAGCAGCTTGAAGGAGAGCTCCTACGAGCAGTACTTC. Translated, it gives CASSLKESSYEQYF.

The CDR3 coding sequence is TGCAGCGTTGACCCCGGACAGGGTCTTGGAGGCTACACCTTC. Amino acids: CSVDPGQGLGGYTF. The rearrangement links TRBV29-1 to TRBJ1-2; 8 bases are shared with TRBD1. The CDR3 runs 14 residues. Germline V CDR1 and CDR2: SQVTM, ANQGSEA. V was clipped by 3 bases and J by 8 bases; unmatched bases: 11. Full variable domain (missing parts from reference TRBV29-1 and TRBJ1-2): SAVISQKPSRDICQRGTSLTIQCQVDSQVTMMFWYRQQPGQSLTLIATANQGSEATYESGFVIDKFPISRPNLTFSTLTVSNMSPEDSSIYLCSVDPGQGLGGYTFGSGTRLTVV.

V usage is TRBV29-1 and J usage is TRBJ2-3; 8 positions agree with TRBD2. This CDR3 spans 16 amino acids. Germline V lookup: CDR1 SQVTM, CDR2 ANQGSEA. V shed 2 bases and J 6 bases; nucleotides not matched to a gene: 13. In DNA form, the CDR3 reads TGCAGCGTTGAATGGTGGCTAGCGGGCGGAGGGGATACGCAGTATTTT. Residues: CSVEWWLAGGGDTQYF.

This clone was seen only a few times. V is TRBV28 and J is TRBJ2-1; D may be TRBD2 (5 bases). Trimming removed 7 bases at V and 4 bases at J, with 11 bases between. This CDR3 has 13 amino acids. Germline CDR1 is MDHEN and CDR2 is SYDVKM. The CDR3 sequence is CASNPREYNEQFF. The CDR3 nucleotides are TGTGCCAGCAATCCCCGGGAATACAATGAGCAGTTCTTC. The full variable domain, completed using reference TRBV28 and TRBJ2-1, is DVKVTQSSRYLVKRTGEKVFLECVQDMDHENMFWYRQDPGLGLRLIYFSYDVKMKEKGDIPEGYSVSREKKERFSLILESASTNQTSMYLCASNPREYNEQFFGPGTRLTVL.

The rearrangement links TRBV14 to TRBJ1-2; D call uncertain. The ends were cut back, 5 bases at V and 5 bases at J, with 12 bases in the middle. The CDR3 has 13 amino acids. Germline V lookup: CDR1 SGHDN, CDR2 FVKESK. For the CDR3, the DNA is TGTGCCAGCAGCGCCCGGACGCAGTATGGCTACACCTTC. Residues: CASSARTQYGYTF.

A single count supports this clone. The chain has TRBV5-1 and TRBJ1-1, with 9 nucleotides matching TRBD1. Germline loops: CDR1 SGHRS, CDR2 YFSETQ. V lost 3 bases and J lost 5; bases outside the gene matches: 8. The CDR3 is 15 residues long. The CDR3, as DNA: TGCGCCAGCAGCTACGGGACAGGGACGAGGACTGAAGCTTTCTTT. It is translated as CASSYGTGTRTEAFF. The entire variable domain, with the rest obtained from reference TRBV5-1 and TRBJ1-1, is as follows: KAGVTQTPRYLIKTRGQQVTLSCSPISGHRSVSWYQQTPGQGLQFLFEYFSETQRNKGNFPGRFSGRQFSNSRSEMNVSTLELGDSALYLCASSYGTGTRTEAFFGQGTRLTVV.

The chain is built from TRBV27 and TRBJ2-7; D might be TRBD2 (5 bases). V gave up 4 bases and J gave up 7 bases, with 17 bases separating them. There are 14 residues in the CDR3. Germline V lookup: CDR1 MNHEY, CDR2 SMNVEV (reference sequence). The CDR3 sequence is CASSSLRRVLEQYF. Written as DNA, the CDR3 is TGTGCCAGCAGTTCCCTACGGCGGGTCTTGGAGCAGTACTTC.

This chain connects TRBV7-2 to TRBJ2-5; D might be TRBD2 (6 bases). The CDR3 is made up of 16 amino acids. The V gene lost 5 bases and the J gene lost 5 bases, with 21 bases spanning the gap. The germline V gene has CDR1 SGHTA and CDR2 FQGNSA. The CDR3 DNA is TGTGCCAGCAGCCCATCGTGGGGGGAGGATTTGGAGACCCAGTACTTC. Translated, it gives CASSPSWGEDLETQYF.

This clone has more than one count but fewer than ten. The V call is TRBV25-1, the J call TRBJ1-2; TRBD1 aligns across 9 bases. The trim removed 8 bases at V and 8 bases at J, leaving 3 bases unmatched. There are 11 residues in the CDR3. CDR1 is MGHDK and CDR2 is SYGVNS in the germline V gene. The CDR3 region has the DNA TGTGCCAGCTGGACAGGGGTCGGCTACACCTTC. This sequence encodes CASWTGVGYTF.

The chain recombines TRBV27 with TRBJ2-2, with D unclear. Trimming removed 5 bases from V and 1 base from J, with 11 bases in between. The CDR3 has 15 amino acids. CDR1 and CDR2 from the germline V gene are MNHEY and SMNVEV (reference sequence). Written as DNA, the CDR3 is TGTGCCAGCAGTCTCCTGGGGATGAACACCGGGGAGCTGTTTTTT. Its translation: CASSLLGMNTGELFF.

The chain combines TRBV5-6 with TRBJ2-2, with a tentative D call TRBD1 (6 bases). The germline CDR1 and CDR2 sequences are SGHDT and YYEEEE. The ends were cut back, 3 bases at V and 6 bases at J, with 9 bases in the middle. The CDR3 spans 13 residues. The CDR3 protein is CASSSYRAGELFF. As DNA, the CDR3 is TGTGCCAGCAGCTCCTACAGGGCCGGGGAGCTGTTTTTT.

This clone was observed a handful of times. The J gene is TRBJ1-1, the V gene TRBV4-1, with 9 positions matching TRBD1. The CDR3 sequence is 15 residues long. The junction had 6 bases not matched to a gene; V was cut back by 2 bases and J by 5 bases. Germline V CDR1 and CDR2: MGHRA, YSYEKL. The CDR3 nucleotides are TGCGCCAGCAGCCAACAGGACAGGGGTCGAACTGAAGCTTTCTTT. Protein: CASSQQDRGRTEAFF.